Listed here are 13 T cell receptor beta chains from one sample, sequenced in a study of T cells in localized non-small cell lung cancer. TCRdb keeps only in-frame clones here, not all; method: immunoSEQ multiplex PCR. Of some 17,000 clones listed, around 90% were seen once; the top ten hold 1.2%. Sequenced here: peripheral blood mononuclear cells, sampled before any cancer treatment. The receptor set was obtained from a woman aged 40 to 75 with stage III lung adenocarcinoma.

This chain joins TRBV6-1 and TRBJ2-7, with a weak D call TRBD1 (5 bases). The germline V and J ends were trimmed by 4 bases and 1 base, with 14 bases remaining between them. The germline V gene has CDR1 MNHNS and CDR2 SASEGT. This CDR3 has 15 residues. The CDR3 DNA sequence: TGTGCCAGCAGTGTGGGGCCGGCCTCATCCTACGAGCAGTACTTC. Translation gives CASSVGPASSYEQYF.

The chain couples TRBV6-1 to TRBJ2-3, with D possibly being TRBD2 (6 bases). V shed 3 bases and J shed 5 bases, with 18 bases lying between them. This CDR3 comprises 16 residues. Germline loops: CDR1 MNHNS, CDR2 SASEGT. In DNA form, the CDR3 reads TGTGCCAGCAGTGACCAGCGGGCGGGGCGCCGAGATACGCAGTATTTT. Translation gives CASSDQRAGRRDTQYF.

The CDR3 DNA sequence: TGTGCCAGCAGCCAAGATTATAACAGGGAAGGTTTTGGCTACACCTTC. Translation gives CASSQDYNREGFGYTF. V and J are TRBV4-2 and TRBJ1-2, with D perhaps matching TRBD1 (6 bases). CDR1 LGHNA and CDR2 YNFKEQ come from the germline V gene. The CDR3 loop spans 16 amino acids. The ends were cut back, 0 bases at V and 7 bases at J, with 18 bases in the middle.

Points on this clone: Other DNA sequences in this sample translate to the same CDR3. The genes are TRBV11-2 and TRBJ1-2; D may be TRBD1 (5 bases). Germline-derived CDR1 and CDR2 are SGHAT and FQNNGV. The CDR3 is made up of 15 amino acids. The V end lost 3 bases, the J end lost 13 bases, and 24 bases lay between the germline ends. CDR3: CASSLREGQGLLGTF. For the CDR3, the DNA is TGTGCCAGCAGCTTGCGTGAGGGGCAGGGTTTGCTCGGCACCTTC.

The chain recombines TRBV5-1 with TRBJ2-5, with a tentative D call TRBD1 (5 bases). Germline loops: CDR1 SGHRS, CDR2 YFSETQ. V was shortened by 4 bases and J by 5 bases, with 21 bases between the two germline ends. The CDR3 spans 16 residues. This CDR3 is CASSRGDQRRRETQYF. CDR3 DNA: TGCGCCAGCAGCAGGGGCGATCAACGGCGTCGGGAGACCCAGTACTTC.

The chain employs TRBV28 and TRBJ2-1; D remains unclear. Germline V gene lookup returns CDR1 MDHEN and CDR2 SYDVKM. The ends were cut back, 3 bases at V and 4 bases at J, with 13 bases in the middle. This CDR3 has 15 amino acids. CDR3 protein: CASSFDFGTYNEQFF. The DNA for the CDR3 is TGTGCCAGCAGTTTCGATTTTGGTACTTACAATGAGCAGTTCTTC.

The J gene is TRBJ2-2, the V gene TRBV7-9, with 9 bases fitting TRBD1. Per the germline V gene, CDR1 is SEHNR and CDR2 is FQNEAQ (reference sequence). The CDR3 loop spans 16 amino acids. V trimming: 4 bases; J trimming: 6 bases; junction bases outside the gene matches: 9. As DNA, the CDR3 is TGTGCCAGCAGCTCCCAGACAGGGGGGGGACCCGGGGAGCTGTTTTTT. Amino acid sequence: CASSSQTGGGPGELFF.

The gene calls are TRBV6-7 and TRBJ2-3; D perhaps matches TRBD1 (6 bases). TRBV6-7 is recorded as an ORF, its role being uncertain. The CDR3 has 17 residues. Trimming left V 5 bases short and J 2 bases short, with 20 bases between. CDR3 in DNA: TGTGCCAGCAGTAAAGGGGGATCAGAAGTTCACACAGATACGCAGTATTTT. Translated, it gives CASSKGGSEVHTDTQYF.

The gene calls are TRBV4-3 and TRBJ2-1; a possible D gene is TRBD1 (6 bases). Trimming took 1 base from V and 11 from J, leaving 18 bases between them. Germline CDR1 reads LGHNA; CDR2 reads YSLEER. The CDR3 spans 15 residues. CDR3 nucleotide sequence: TGCGCCAGCAGCCAAGTATCGACATCCGGACAGAAGCAGTTCTTC. Protein product: CASSQVSTSGQKQFF.

V and J are TRBV11-3 and TRBJ1-4; D unresolved. V lost 1 base and J lost 5, with 8 bases in between. The CDR3 sequence is 14 residues long. Per the germline V gene, CDR1 is SGHNT and CDR2 is YENEEA. The CDR3 nucleotides read TGTGCCAGCAGCTTAGGCGGGCCGAATGAAAAACTGTTTTTT. As protein: CASSLGGPNEKLFF. Combining the CDR3 with reference TRBV11-3 and TRBJ1-4 gives the whole variable domain EAGVVQSPRYKIIEKKQPVAFWCNPISGHNTLYWYLQNLGQGPELLIRYENEEAVDDSQLPKDRFSAERLKGVDSTLKIQPAELGDSAVYLCASSLGGPNEKLFFGSGTQLSVL.

This clone appeared once. The rearrangement uses TRBV4-1 and TRBJ1-6; 8 bases map to TRBD1. This CDR3 contains 17 residues. Trimming removed 0 bases from V and 3 bases from J; junction bases left unmatched: 4. Germline-derived CDR1 and CDR2 are MGHRA and YSYEKL. CDR3 bases: TGCGCCAGCAGCCAAGAGGACAGGGCGAACTATAATTCACCCCTCCACTTT. This codes for CASSQEDRANYNSPLHF.

This clone has a handful of counts. The gene calls are TRBV6-1 and TRBJ1-1; D is uncertain. Trimming stripped 0 bases from V and 7 bases from J, with 9 bases between. Germline loops: CDR1 MNHNS, CDR2 SASEGT. The CDR3 loop spans 13 amino acids. CDR3 in DNA: TGTGCCAGCAGTGAAGCCCTCGCCCATGAAGCTTTCTTT. Amino acid sequence: CASSEALAHEAFF.

The CDR3 nucleotides are TGCGCCAGCAGCCCGGGCGGATTGAACACTGAAGCTTTCTTT. It encodes CASSPGGLNTEAFF. The rearrangement joins TRBV5-1 to TRBJ1-1; D remains ambiguous. The CDR3 totals 14 residues. The V gene's germline CDR1 is SGHRS and CDR2 YFSETQ. Trimming removed 4 bases at V and 0 bases at J, with 10 bases between.